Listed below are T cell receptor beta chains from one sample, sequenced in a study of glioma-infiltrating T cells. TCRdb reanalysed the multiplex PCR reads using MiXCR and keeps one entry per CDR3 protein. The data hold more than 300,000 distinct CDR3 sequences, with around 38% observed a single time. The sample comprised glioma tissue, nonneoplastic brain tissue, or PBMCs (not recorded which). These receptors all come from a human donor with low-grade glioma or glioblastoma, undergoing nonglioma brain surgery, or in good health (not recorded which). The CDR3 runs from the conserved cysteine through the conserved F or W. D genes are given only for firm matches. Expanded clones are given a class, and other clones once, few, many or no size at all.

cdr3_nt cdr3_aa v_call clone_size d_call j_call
TGTGCCAGCAGTTTAAAGGTGAGGTCGTCCTACAATGAGCAGTTCTTC CASSLKVRSSYNEQFF TRBV27 many . TRBJ2-1
TGTGCCACCCGGACAGGGGGAGCCGGGGAGCTGTTTTTT CATRTGGAGELFF TRBV6-1 . TRBD1 TRBJ2-2
TGTGCCAGCAGTTACAGCCCCTCTGGGGCCAACGTCCTGACTTTC CASSYSPSGANVLTF TRBV6-6 many . TRBJ2-6
TGTGCCAGCAGCCTAGCGGGAGGGCCGGAGTATGAGCAGTTCTTC CASSLAGGPEYEQFF TRBV7-3 many TRBD2 TRBJ2-1
TGTGCCAGCCTGACCCCAGGACAGGGGTTTGAGACCCAGTACTTC CASLTPGQGFETQYF TRBV28 . TRBD1 TRBJ2-5
TGCAGTGCTAGCCCCGGCACTAACTATGGCTACACCTTC CSASPGTNYGYTF TRBV20-1 . . TRBJ1-2
TGTGCCAGCAGCGTCTCTATGAACACTGAAGCTTTCTTT CASSVSMNTEAFF TRBV12-3/TRBV12-4 . . TRBJ1-1
TGCAGTGCTAGCCGACAGCACAACACTGAAGCTTTCTTT CSASRQHNTEAFF TRBV20-1 . . TRBJ1-1
TGTGCCAGCAGCCTCGGGGTCGAGCAGTACTTC CASSLGVEQYF TRBV14 . . TRBJ2-7
TGTGCCAGCAGTGAAAGGGGGTACGAGCAGTACTTC CASSERGYEQYF TRBV12-3/TRBV12-4 few . TRBJ2-7
TGTGCCAGTAGTATAGGCCAGGGCCGGTACGCTTTCTTT CASSIGQGRYAFF TRBV19 few . TRBJ1-1
TGCAGTGCTAGTCTTGGACAGGCTGAGGGCTACACCTTC CSASLGQAEGYTF TRBV20-1 few TRBD1 TRBJ1-2
TGTGCCAGCAGCCCCTTCAACAGTGCACACAATGAGCAGTTCTTC CASSPFNSAHNEQFF TRBV7-2 . . TRBJ2-1
TGTGCCAGCAGTCCGAGCGCCATTAATTACAATGAGCAGTTCTTC CASSPSAINYNEQFF TRBV27 . . TRBJ2-1
TGTGCCAGCAGTTTTCACCAGGTTTGGGCCGGCTTTGAAAAACTGTTTTTT CASSFHQVWAGFEKLFF TRBV12-3/TRBV12-4 . . TRBJ1-4
TGCGCCAGCAGCCAAGAGCCAGATACGCAGTATTTT CASSQEPDTQYF TRBV4-3 few . TRBJ2-3
TGTGCCAGCAGCTTATCCGCAGGGGGCCCTTACAATGAGCAGTTCTTC CASSLSAGGPYNEQFF TRBV7-2 . TRBD1 TRBJ2-1
TGTGCCAGCAGTTTATCCTCAGGACTTGGAAACACCATATATTTT CASSLSSGLGNTIYF TRBV28 few . TRBJ1-3
TGTGCCAGCAGTTTAGTTCTAGCGGGAAAGAACTACAATGAGCAGTTCTTC CASSLVLAGKNYNEQFF TRBV12-3/TRBV12-4 . TRBD2 TRBJ2-1
TGCAGCTCGGGGGGCTACACCTTC CSSGGYTF TRBV29-1 . . TRBJ1-2
TGTGCCAGCAGCGCATGGGACAGGGGGGGAGAGACCCAGTACTTC CASSAWDRGGETQYF TRBV7-9 once TRBD1 TRBJ2-5
TGTGCCAGCAGTTTCAGGACAGGGTTCACTGAAGCTTTCTTT CASSFRTGFTEAFF TRBV27 many TRBD1 TRBJ1-1
TGTGCCAGCAGCAGTCAACAGGGGACCACTGAAGCTTTCTTT CASSSQQGTTEAFF TRBV6-1 many TRBD1 TRBJ1-1
TGTGCCAGCAGTTTAAGGAGAGATGGGTCACCCCTCCACTTT CASSLRRDGSPLHF TRBV28 many . TRBJ1-6
TGTGCCAGCAGCTGGGATTCAGATACGCAGTATTTT CASSWDSDTQYF TRBV2 few . TRBJ2-3
TGTGCCAGTAGTATCTTGCGGCCTTCCCTCACTGAAGCTTTCTTT CASSILRPSLTEAFF TRBV19 . . TRBJ1-1
TGTGCCACCAGCCCTCGGGCTATCAGCTCCTACGAGCAGTACTTC CATSPRAISSYEQYF TRBV7-2 . . TRBJ2-7
TGTGCCAGCAGCTTCCAGGGGGGACAGGGGGCCTACGAGCAGTACTTC CASSFQGGQGAYEQYF TRBV7-2 many TRBD1 TRBJ2-7
TGTGCCAGCAGTTCCCGGGGGCCTTCCTACGAGCAGTACTTC CASSSRGPSYEQYF TRBV27 few . TRBJ2-7
TGTGCCAGTAGTATCCTTGGGACTAGCACAGATACGCAGTATTTT CASSILGTSTDTQYF TRBV19 . . TRBJ2-3
TGTGCCAGCAGCACGGACTCAGGGGCAGATACGCAGTATTTT CASSTDSGADTQYF TRBV6-1 many . TRBJ2-3
TGTGCCAGCAGTTCGATCCGGGACAGGGACTATGGCTACACCTTC CASSSIRDRDYGYTF TRBV6-1 . TRBD1 TRBJ1-2
TGTGCCAGCAGTTTAACGCAGCCCCAGCATTTT CASSLTQPQHF TRBV28 many . TRBJ1-5
TGCAGTGGGGCCTGGAGGAACTATGGCTACACCTTC CSGAWRNYGYTF TRBV20-1 few . TRBJ1-2
TGTGCCAGCAGCCCTTTTCGGACAGGGGGCTCCGGGGAGCTGTTTTTT CASSPFRTGGSGELFF TRBV14 . TRBD1 TRBJ2-2
TGTGCCACCAGCGAAAGGGTCGACTCCGGGGAGCTGTTTTTT CATSERVDSGELFF TRBV15 few . TRBJ2-2
TGTGCCAGCAGTTTATTCCCCTACAATGAGCAGTTCTTC CASSLFPYNEQFF TRBV27 . . TRBJ2-1
TGTGCCAGCAGCCGGGGGGGCTACGAGCAGTGCTTC CASSRGGYEQCF TRBV11-2 . TRBD2 TRBJ2-7
TGTGCCAGCAGTTACAGGGGTGGTAGCGCCTACGAGCAGTACTTC CASSYRGGSAYEQYF TRBV27 many TRBD1 TRBJ2-7
TGTGCCAGCAGTCTGATATCGTTCGGGAACACCGGGGAGCTGTTTTTT CASSLISFGNTGELFF TRBV27 . . TRBJ2-2
TGTGCCAGCAGTTTATGGGACAGGGGTGCTAATGAAAAACTGTTTTTT CASSLWDRGANEKLFF TRBV28 . TRBD1 TRBJ1-4
TGTGCCTGGACCGCGGACAGGGGGACTGAAGCTTTCTTT CAWTADRGTEAFF TRBV30 . TRBD1 TRBJ1-1
TGTGCCAGCGGGAAACTGACTAGCGCCTTAAGGGGAGAGACCCAGTACTTC CASGKLTSALRGETQYF TRBV27 many TRBD2 TRBJ2-5
TGTGCCAGCTCGCGCAGCCAGATTGCAACTAATGAAAAACTGTTTTTT CASSRSQIATNEKLFF TRBV18 . . TRBJ1-4
TGCAGTGCTAGATTATTTTTGGGACTCAGTAGTAATTCACCCCTCCACTTT CSARLFLGLSSNSPLHF TRBV20-1 many . TRBJ1-6
TGTGCCAGCAGCACGGACAGCTACACTGAAGCTTTCTTT CASSTDSYTEAFF TRBV28 many . TRBJ1-1
TGTGCCAGCAGCTCTTCCCCTAGCTCCTACAATGAGCAGTTCTTC CASSSSPSSYNEQFF TRBV5-6 . . TRBJ2-1
TGTGCCAGCAGTTACTCGTGGGAACAAACAAGGGGCTACATCTTC CASSYSWEQTRGYIF TRBV6-6 . . TRBJ1-2
TGCAGTGCTAGAAGGGACAACCAACGGGTTGGCTACGAGCAGTACTTC CSARRDNQRVGYEQYF TRBV20-1 few . TRBJ2-7
TGTGCCAGCAGCTCAACTCTGGGAAGCACAGATACGCAGTATTTT CASSSTLGSTDTQYF TRBV7-3 . . TRBJ2-3
TGTGCCAGCAGCTTAGCAGCGACGAGGGAGCAGTTCTTC CASSLAATREQFF TRBV11-2 . . TRBJ2-1
TGTGCCAGCAGCTTTAGCGGGACCTCCGGGGAGCAGTACTTC CASSFSGTSGEQYF TRBV7-9 . TRBD2 TRBJ2-7
TGTGCCACCAGCAGAGATTATGACGGCCTAGACTATGGCTACACCTTC CATSRDYDGLDYGYTF TRBV15 many . TRBJ1-2
TGCAGTACACCGGCAAGCTCCTACAATGAGCAGTTCTTC CSTPASSYNEQFF TRBV20-1 many . TRBJ2-1
TGTGCCAGCAGCTTAGCACAGCATAAGTCTGAAGCTTTCTTT CASSLAQHKSEAFF TRBV7-9 . . TRBJ1-1